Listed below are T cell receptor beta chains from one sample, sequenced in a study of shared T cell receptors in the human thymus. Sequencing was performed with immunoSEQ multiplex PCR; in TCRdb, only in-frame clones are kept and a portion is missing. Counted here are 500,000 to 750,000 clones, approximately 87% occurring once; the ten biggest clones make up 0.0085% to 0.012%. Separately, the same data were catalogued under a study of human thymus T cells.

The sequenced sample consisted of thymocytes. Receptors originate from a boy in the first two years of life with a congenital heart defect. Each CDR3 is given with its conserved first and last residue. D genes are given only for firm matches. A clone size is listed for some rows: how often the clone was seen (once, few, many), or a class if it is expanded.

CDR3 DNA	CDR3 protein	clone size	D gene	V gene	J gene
TGTGCTAGTGGTTTGGTACCAGCGAAGTACAATGAGCAGTTCTTC	CASGLVPAKYNEQFF	NA	NA	TRBV12-5	TRBJ2-1
TGTGCCTGGAGTGGGCTGAACTATGGCTACACCTTC	CAWSGLNYGYTF	few	NA	TRBV30	TRBJ1-2
TGCAGCGTTGTTGCAGGGGAAGCTTTCTTT	CSVVAGEAFF	NA	NA	TRBV29-1	TRBJ1-1
TGTGCCAGCTCACCCTCCGGGACTCGTATTATCGGCTATGGCTACACCTTC	CASSPSGTRIIGYGYTF	NA	NA	TRBV18	TRBJ1-2
TGTGCCTGGCAATTTCCGGGACAGGGGCCACAAGAGACCCAGTACTTC	CAWQFPGQGPQETQYF	NA	TRBD1	TRBV30	TRBJ2-5
TGTGCCAGCAGTAAGAAGGGCGGGAGGGAAGTCGAGCAGTACTTC	CASSKKGGREVEQYF	NA	TRBD2	TRBV27	TRBJ2-7
TGTGCCAGCAGCTTAGAGCCCTTGTTCGACAGCACCTACGAGCAGTACTTC	CASSLEPLFDSTYEQYF	NA	NA	TRBV11-2	TRBJ2-7
TGTGCCAGCAGCTTGGGACAGGGGTTGGACCCCGGGGAGCTGTTTTTT	CASSLGQGLDPGELFF	NA	TRBD1	TRBV11-2	TRBJ2-2
TGTGCCAGCAGCTTATCGGCGCCTAGCGGGACCACAGATACGCAGTATTTT	CASSLSAPSGTTDTQYF	NA	TRBD2	TRBV11-2	TRBJ2-3
TGTGCCAGTAGTACCCGGGACAGCGTTAATGAAAAACTGTTTTTT	CASSTRDSVNEKLFF	NA	TRBD1	TRBV19	TRBJ1-4
TGTGCCACCAGCAGAGATTCAGGCCAGGGTCAGCCCCAGCATTTT	CATSRDSGQGQPQHF	NA	NA	TRBV15	TRBJ1-5
TGCACCAGCAGCCAAGGGGAGTCTTGTCTAGCCACGAACACCGGGGAGCTGTTTTTT	CTSSQGESCLATNTGELFF	NA	NA	TRBV1	TRBJ2-2
TGTGCCACCAGCAGAGATACCCAGGGGGCGCAGGGCTACACCTTC	CATSRDTQGAQGYTF	NA	TRBD1	TRBV15	TRBJ1-2
TGTGCCAGCAGCGGCAGGGGGCGAGGAGACACCATATATTTT	CASSGRGRGDTIYF	NA	TRBD1	TRBV11-3	TRBJ1-3
TGTGCCAGCAGCACGCGCGGGGCCTACGAGCAGTACTTC	CASSTRGAYEQYF	NA	NA	TRBV13	TRBJ2-7
TGTGCCAGCAGCGGAGTGGGACTAGCGGGAGGCCCAGAGACCCAGTACTTC	CASSGVGLAGGPETQYF	NA	TRBD2	TRBV7-9	TRBJ2-5
TGTGCCACCAGCAGAGAGTGGAGGAACACTGAAGCTTTCTTT	CATSREWRNTEAFF	NA	NA	TRBV15	TRBJ1-1
TGTGCCAGCAGTTCGGGACAGGGAAGGTACGAGCAGTACTTC	CASSSGQGRYEQYF	NA	TRBD1	TRBV28	TRBJ2-7
TGCGCCAGCAGCTTGGTAGACGGGACACCGGCCTCCTACGAGCAGTACTTC	CASSLVDGTPASYEQYF	NA	NA	TRBV5-1	TRBJ2-7
TGCGCCAGCAGACCCACCCACGGACAGGCAGACTCTGGAAACACCATATATTTT	CASRPTHGQADSGNTIYF	NA	TRBD1	TRBV5-1	TRBJ1-3
TGCAGCGTTGAAGGAGCGGGAGCGAACACCGGGGAGCTGTTTTTT	CSVEGAGANTGELFF	NA	TRBD2	TRBV29-1	TRBJ2-2
TGCGCCAGCAGCCCGGGACTAGCGGGAGTTAGCTTTCACAATGAGCAGTTCTTC	CASSPGLAGVSFHNEQFF	NA	TRBD2	TRBV5-1	TRBJ2-1
TGTGCCAGCAGTCTCCCCGAAGCGGGAGTTAATGAGCAGTTCTTC	CASSLPEAGVNEQFF	NA	TRBD2	TRBV28	TRBJ2-1
TGTGCCAGCAGCCGCCCGGTTGATCAAGCGGGATTGGAGACCCAGTACTTC	CASSRPVDQAGLETQYF	NA	TRBD2	TRBV14	TRBJ2-5
TGCGCCAGCAGCCAAGTACGGGACAGGGGGCCGGATGGCTACACCTTC	CASSQVRDRGPDGYTF	NA	TRBD1	TRBV4-1	TRBJ1-2
TGTGCCAGCAGTGAAATCGGGAGGTACCAAGAGACCCAGTACTTC	CASSEIGRYQETQYF	NA	TRBD2	TRBV6-1	TRBJ2-5
TGTGCCAGTAGCGAGGGGACAGGGGGTGAAGAGCAGTACTTC	CASSEGTGGEEQYF	NA	TRBD1	TRBV19	TRBJ2-7
TGTGCCAGCAGTGACTCGTGGTCTAGCGGGTCGATCTACAATGAGCAGTTCTTC	CASSDSWSSGSIYNEQFF	NA	TRBD2	TRBV6-4	TRBJ2-1
TGTGCCAGCAGGGGGACAGGTACCAATCAGCCCCAGCATTTT	CASRGTGTNQPQHF	NA	TRBD1	TRBV6-1	TRBJ1-5